The T cell receptor (beta chain) described here comes from a study of response to subunit inactivated influenza vaccine. In germline, CDR1 is SGDLS, CDR2 YYNGEE. The V gene lost 3 bases and the J gene lost 2 bases, with 14 bases spanning the gap. The CDR3 has 15 residues. MiXCR, applied by TCRdb to the RT-PCR reads, yields one record per CDR3 protein. The table lists more than 400,000 distinct CDR3 sequences, roughly 9.7% of them singletons, with approximately 12% in the top ten. Only a few counts were recorded for this clonotype. Its antigen is still unknown. Study conclusions and caveats: Authors suggested seasonal influenza vaccinations each recruit few new T cells.

Sequenced material: PBMCs from blood, taken about 40 days after vaccination. This chain links TRBV9 with TRBJ2-5; TRBD2 might be the D (5 bases). The receptor comes from a man in his fifties or sixties who received an inactivated influenza vaccine. CDR3 nucleotides: TGTGCCAGCAGCGCTAGCTGGACCGGTCAAGAGACCCAGTACTTC. This encodes CASSASWTGQETQYF.